This TCR beta chain is from a study of PD-1 blockade in classical Hodgkin lymphoma. The overall study: Patients got intravenous nivolumab 3 mg/kg every 2 weeks.

The CDR3 totals 16 residues. Between the trimmed V and J ends, which lost 0 bases and 3 bases, there was a span of 14 bases. Per germline, CDR1 MNHEY and CDR2 SVGAGI. This clone was counted between two and nine times. Antigen: not known. Whole-study results and caveats: No one has yet defined what causes the repertoire differences, which may be disease activity or prior therapy. Newly diagnosed patients were reported to start with lower TCR diversity than healthy donors. Newly diagnosed patients had diversity similar to the baseline diversity of complete responders.

Brentuximab vedotin exposure varied among the patients, all of whom had relapsed after autologous stem cell transplantation. Repertoires were generated with immunoSEQ multiplex PCR, while TCRdb's copy carries only in-frame clones and drops some. The repertoire holds tens of thousands of clones, with approximately 71% as singletons. The sample consisted of peripheral blood mononuclear cells (PBMCs), taken at baseline. The clonotype comes from a human donor with classical Hodgkin lymphoma. The chain has TRBV6-5 and TRBJ1-2; a weak D match, TRBD1 (6 bases). CDR3 sequence: CASSYSRKGGDYGYTF. DNA of the CDR3: TGTGCCAGCAGTTACTCGAGGAAAGGGGGGGACTATGGCTACACCTTC.